These 17 T cell receptor beta chains came from one sample sequenced in a study of identical twins. TCRdb recomputed calls from the 5' RACE reads with MiXCR, one row per CDR3 protein. This sample has 200,000 to 250,000 distinct CDR3 sequences, with approximately 7% found just once. The data were also submitted as part of a second study, on yellow fever vaccine responses in identical twins.

Sequencing was performed on memory (CD45RO+) T cells sorted from blood. All receptors derive from a woman younger than 30 in good health.

This clonotype was detected a few times. V is TRBV20-1 and J is TRBJ1-2; D is unclear. V lost 7 bases and J 3 bases, leaving 9 bases between the germline ends. CDR1 is DFQATT and CDR2 is SNEGSKA in the germline V gene (reference sequence). The CDR3 is 11 residues long. The CDR3 nucleotides read TGCAGTGTCCACGGCTACTATGGCTACACCTTC. Translation: CSVHGYYGYTF.

This clonotype was seen many times. J is TRBJ1-1 and V is TRBV15, with TRBD1 matching 7 bases. The germline V gene has CDR1 LNHNV and CDR2 YYDKDF (reference sequence). The CDR3 runs 14 residues. J gave up 5 bases and V 0 bases, and 3 bases lay outside the gene matches. The DNA for the CDR3 is TGTGCCACCAGCAGAGACCCCAGGGGGACTGAAGCTTTCTTT. This sequence encodes CATSRDPRGTEAFF.

In regard to this clonotype: A read error may be the cause here, since a much bigger clone is one base away. The chain recombines TRBV29-1 with TRBJ2-3; D is unresolved. The V gene lost 7 bases and the J gene lost 10 bases, with 12 bases spanning the gap. This CDR3 spans 10 amino acids. Looked up from germline, CDR1 is SQVTM and CDR2 is ANQGSEA. DNA for the CDR3: TGCAGCGGTGATGAGTATCCGCAGTATTTT. Translated, it gives CSGDEYPQYF.

As for this clonotype: This may stem from a read error, because a much larger clone lies one nucleotide away. The chain employs TRBV10-3 and TRBJ1-1, with D perhaps matching TRBD1 (6 bases). The V gene's germline CDR1 is ENHRY and CDR2 SYGVKD. V lost 6 bases to trimming and J lost 1 base, with 12 bases between them. There are 14 residues in the CDR3. The chain's CDR3 is CAIRAGAENTEAFF. CDR3 in DNA: TGTGCCATCAGGGCAGGGGCTGAGAACACTGAAGCTTTCTTT.

This chain joins TRBV7-8 and TRBJ2-7; D is undetermined. V shed 3 bases and J shed 3 bases, with 24 bases lying between them. The CDR3 has 18 amino acids. Germline values: CDR1 SGHVS, CDR2 FQNEAQ. The CDR3 DNA sequence: TGTGCCAGCAGCTTGAACCAGATAGGGTCGGGCAATATCTACGAGCAGTACTTC. The encoded protein is CASSLNQIGSGNIYEQYF.

This clonotype was observed many times. The chain links TRBV4-1 to TRBJ1-2, with D perhaps matching TRBD1 (5 bases). The CDR3 loop spans 18 amino acids. Trimming cost V 4 bases and J 2 bases, with 23 bases left between them. Looked up from germline, CDR1 is MGHRA and CDR2 is YSYEKL. As DNA, the CDR3 is TGCGCCAGCAGCCGGAGACAGAAGTCGTTGTCATTCAACTATGGCTACACCTTC. Translation: CASSRRQKSLSFNYGYTF.

This clonotype has more than one count but fewer than ten. The V and J genes are TRBV20-1 and TRBJ1-5; 7 nucleotides line up with TRBD1. The CDR3 is made up of 16 amino acids. J lost 1 base, V lost 2 bases, and 8 bases had no gene match. Germline values: CDR1 DFQATT, CDR2 SNEGSKA (reference sequence). The CDR3 is CSARKQTGISNQPQHF. The CDR3 nucleotides read TGCAGTGCTAGAAAACAGACAGGGATCAGCAATCAGCCCCAGCATTTT.

This clonotype was recorded at least ten times. The chain joins TRBV4-1 to TRBJ2-1, with 9 positions matching TRBD2. The CDR3 is made up of 14 amino acids. V trimming: 3 bases; J trimming: 8 bases; junction bases outside the gene matches: 5. Germline CDR1 reads MGHRA; CDR2 reads YSYEKL. CDR3 loop: CASSQGLARYEQFF. The CDR3 DNA reads as TGCGCCAGCAGCCAGGGACTAGCTAGGTATGAGCAGTTCTTC.

The genes are TRBV20-1 and TRBJ2-1; possible D gene TRBD2, 7 bases. The CDR3 covers 13 residues. V lost 4 bases to trimming and J lost 8 bases, with 15 bases between them. The germline CDR1 and CDR2 sequences are DFQATT and SNEGSKA (reference sequence). Here the CDR3 DNA reads TGCAGTGCTATTAGGGGGGGCGGCGATGAGCAGTTCTTC. Translated: CSAIRGGGDEQFF.

This clonotype was counted at least ten times. This sequence joins TRBV4-1 and TRBJ2-2; D is possibly TRBD2 (6 bases). The CDR3 loop spans 15 amino acids. CDR1 and CDR2 from the germline V gene are MGHRA and YSYEKL. Trimming shortened V by 4 bases and J by 3 bases, and 12 bases separated the two germline ends. The CDR3 sequence: CASSPGLLDTGELFF. In nucleotides, the CDR3 is TGCGCCAGCAGCCCGGGACTCCTCGACACCGGGGAGCTGTTTTTT.

The V gene is TRBV20-1, the J gene TRBJ2-1, with TRBD1 matching 11 bases. With V trimmed by 6 bases and J by 7 bases, 8 bases remained unmatched. Germline CDR1 is DFQATT and CDR2 is SNEGSKA (reference sequence). This CDR3 has 14 residues. CDR3 in amino acids: CSAEGQGARNEQFF. CDR3 in DNA: TGCAGTGCGGAAGGACAGGGGGCGCGGAATGAGCAGTTCTTC.

The chain carries TRBV20-1 and TRBJ2-3, with D tentatively TRBD1 or TRBD2 (5 bases each). Between the trimmed V and J ends, which lost 1 base and 2 bases, there was a span of 13 bases. This CDR3 has 15 residues. Germline V gene sequence: CDR1 DFQATT, CDR2 SNEGSKA (reference sequence). CDR3 in amino acids: CSARAGDDPTDTQYF. CDR3 coding DNA: TGCAGTGCTAGAGCCGGGGACGATCCCACAGATACGCAGTATTTT.

The V call is TRBV12-3 or TRBV12-4, the J call TRBJ1-5; D remains unclear. The V end was cut by 1 base, the J end by 2 bases, with 12 bases between. This CDR3 spans 16 amino acids. CDR3 in DNA: TGTGCCAGCAGTTTAGGAGGCCTCGCGGGCAATCAGCCCCAGCATTTT. Translated: CASSLGGLAGNQPQHF.

V usage is TRBV6-1 and J usage is TRBJ1-6; D possibly corresponds to TRBD1 (5 bases). CDR3 size: 13 residues. V gave up 1 base and J gave up 10 bases, with 8 bases separating them. The germline gives CDR1 MNHNS, CDR2 SASEGT. The CDR3 sequence: CASSEGGKSPLHF. The DNA for the CDR3 is TGTGCCAGCAGTGAAGGGGGCAAATCACCCCTCCACTTT.

This clonotype was observed at least ten times. The chain is built from TRBV10-3 and TRBJ2-7; D might be TRBD1 or TRBD2, each matching 6 bases. The CDR3 is 17 residues long. Looked up from germline, CDR1 is ENHRY and CDR2 is SYGVKD. Trimming removed 8 bases at V and 0 bases at J, with 23 bases between. The CDR3 nucleotides read TGTGCCATCGGTCGGGTTATTGGGGGGCAAAGCTCCTACGAGCAGTACTTC. Its translation is CAIGRVIGGQSSYEQYF.

The CDR3 DNA follows: TGTGCCATTTGGGGGGGGGTGACAGATACGCAGTATTTT. Translating it yields CAIWGGVTDTQYF. The V gene is TRBV10-3, the J gene TRBJ2-3; TRBD2 matches 7 bases. Germline V lookup: CDR1 ENHRY, CDR2 SYGVKD. The ends lost 9 bases at V and 3 bases at J; junction bases unmatched: 6. CDR3 size: 13 residues.

Only a few counts were recorded for this clonotype. The CDR3 loop reads CASSLGHEKLFF. For the CDR3, the DNA is TGTGCCAGCAGCTTGGGGCATGAAAAACTGTTTTTT. This chain uses TRBV7-2 with TRBJ1-4; D is possibly TRBD1 (5 bases). CDR1 is SGHTA, CDR2 FQGNSA, per germline. V lost 3 bases and J 6 bases, leaving 5 bases between the germline ends. This CDR3 spans 12 amino acids.